The 22 T cell receptor beta chains in this list originate from one sample, sequenced in a study of blood T cell repertoires in COVID-19. Data came from immunoSEQ multiplex PCR; TCRdb stores just in-frame clones and leaves some out. The sample gives about 160,000 clones, roughly 91% of which show up once; roughly 2.3% is in the top ten. Sequenced input: peripheral blood. Receptor source: a man between 18 and 35 years old with acute or convalescent COVID-19.

This clone was seen once. The rearrangement uses TRBV24-1 and TRBJ1-5, with D possibly being TRBD1 (5 bases). Looked up from germline, CDR1 is KGHDR and CDR2 is SFDVKD. The CDR3 runs to 12 residues. V lost 3 bases to trimming and J lost 12 bases, with 11 bases between them. DNA for the CDR3: TGTGCCACCAGTGATAGGGGTGGGAACCAGCATTTT. It codes for CATSDRGGNQHF.

The chain has TRBV25-1 and TRBJ1-2; 11 bases align to TRBD1. This CDR3 is 15 amino acids long. J gave up 6 bases and V 3 bases, and 6 bases lay outside the gene matches. The V gene's germline CDR1 is MGHDK and CDR2 SYGVNS. The CDR3 DNA reads TGTGCCAGCAGTGATTCGGACAGGGGGCTTCATGGCTACACCTTC. Translated, it gives CASSDSDRGLHGYTF.

The chain links TRBV5-1 to TRBJ2-7; 11 positions match TRBD1. The CDR3 spans 16 residues. Per the germline V gene, CDR1 is SGHRS and CDR2 is YFSETQ. The trim removed 4 bases at V and 2 bases at J, leaving 8 bases unmatched. The CDR3 nucleotides read TGCGCCAGCAGCCTCCGGGACAGGGGGTTTCCCTACGAGCAGTACTTC. Translated: CASSLRDRGFPYEQYF. Complete variable domain (other parts from reference TRBV5-1 and TRBJ2-7): KAGVTQTPRYLIKTRGQQVTLSCSPISGHRSVSWYQQTPGQGLQFLFEYFSETQRNKGNFPGRFSGRQFSNSRSEMNVSTLELGDSALYLCASSLRDRGFPYEQYFGPGTRLTVT.

The rearrangement links TRBV6-6 to TRBJ2-7; D not certain. The CDR3 is 14 amino acids. Germline values: CDR1 MNHNY, CDR2 SVGAGI (reference sequence). V lost 6 bases to trimming and J lost 4 bases, with 16 bases between them. CDR3 in DNA: TGTGCCAGCAGCTCCCCTCCTCCGTTATACGAGCAGTACTTC. Its translation: CASSSPPPLYEQYF.

This clone has only one observation. The CDR3 loop reads CATSDTGQGGDTQYF. As DNA, the CDR3 is TGTGCCACCAGTGACACGGGACAGGGGGGAGATACGCAGTATTTT. V gene TRBV24-1 combines with J gene TRBJ2-3, with 11 positions matching TRBD1. The CDR3 loop spans 15 amino acids. Losses at the gene ends were 4 bases for V and 5 bases for J; bases not matched to a gene: 4. The germline V gene has CDR1 KGHDR and CDR2 SFDVKD.

This chain uses TRBV6-1 with TRBJ1-1; no reliable D call. V shed 0 bases and J shed 7 bases, with 6 bases lying between them. This CDR3 contains 12 residues. Germline CDR1 MNHNS, CDR2 SASEGT. Here the CDR3 reads CASSEARFEAFF. The CDR3 DNA is TGTGCCAGCAGTGAAGCGCGTTTTGAAGCTTTCTTT.

The chain couples TRBV6-2 or TRBV6-3 to TRBJ1-1; tentative D call: TRBD1 (5 bases). V lost 6 bases, J lost 4 bases, and 18 bases lay in between. CDR1 and CDR2 from the germline V gene are MNHEY and SVGEGT. The CDR3 runs to 15 residues. CDR3 in amino acids: CASSPRGLLSTEAFF. The DNA of the CDR3 is TGTGCCAGCAGCCCGAGGGGACTCCTGAGCACTGAAGCTTTCTTT.

This sequence joins TRBV14 and TRBJ1-2; possible D gene TRBD1, 6 bases. V was clipped by 4 bases and J by 7 bases, with 13 bases between them. The CDR3 totals 13 residues. Germline-derived CDR1 and CDR2 are SGHDN and FVKESK. DNA of the CDR3: TGTGCCAGCAGCCCCACGTGGACAGTTGGCTACACCTTC. Amino acid sequence: CASSPTWTVGYTF.

The CDR3 loop reads CASSLSGQGAAAYGYTF. Written as DNA, the CDR3 is TGTGCCAGCAGCTTAAGTGGGCAGGGGGCGGCGGCCTATGGCTACACCTTC. This chain links TRBV11-2 with TRBJ1-2; 8 bases are shared with TRBD1. Losses at the gene ends were 2 bases for V and 4 bases for J; bases not matched to a gene: 12. Germline-derived CDR1 and CDR2 are SGHAT and FQNNGV. CDR3 size: 17 residues.

This chain joins TRBV24-1 and TRBJ1-1; no reliable D call. The germline V gene encodes CDR1 KGHDR and CDR2 SFDVKD. This CDR3 region has 12 residues. Deletions cut 3 bases from V and 4 bases from J, with 5 bases between. The chain's CDR3 is CATSDRGTEAFF. DNA for the CDR3: TGTGCCACCAGTGATCGAGGCACTGAAGCTTTCTTT.

The chain has TRBV19 and TRBJ1-2; no clear D. Germline V gene lookup returns CDR1 LNHDA and CDR2 SQIVND (reference sequence). Deletions cut 3 bases from V and 4 bases from J, with 15 bases between. This CDR3 contains 15 residues. CDR3 bases: TGTGCCAGTAGTATTCCCCGTACGGACTCCTATGGCTACACCTTC. Translating it yields CASSIPRTDSYGYTF.

This chain links TRBV25-1 with TRBJ2-2, with 9 bases fitting TRBD1. Trimming took 8 bases from V and 0 from J; bases not matched to a gene: 1. Germline V gene lookup returns CDR1 MGHDK and CDR2 SYGVNS. This CDR3 region has 14 residues. The CDR3: CASRDRANTGELFF. DNA of the CDR3: TGTGCCAGCCGGGACAGGGCGAACACCGGGGAGCTGTTTTTT.

Worth noting for this clone: The sample holds other DNA sequences that translate to the same CDR3. The genes are TRBV7-9 and TRBJ2-7; D gene unclear. Germline CDR1 SEHNR, CDR2 FQNEAQ (reference sequence). The length of the CDR3 is 15 residues. V shed 1 base and J shed 2 bases, with 12 bases lying between them. The CDR3 loop reads CASSLGQSLTYEQYF. The CDR3 nucleotides are TGTGCCAGCAGCTTAGGGCAGTCTTTAACCTACGAGCAGTACTTC.

A single count supports this clone. V usage is TRBV12-3 or TRBV12-4 and J usage is TRBJ2-3, with TRBD2 as a possible D gene (6 bases). Trimming cost V 10 bases and J 1 base, with 9 bases left between them. The CDR3 spans 12 residues. The DNA of the CDR3 is TGTGCCACTTCGGGGGGCACAGATACGCAGTATTTT. Encoded protein: CATSGGTDTQYF.

The rearrangement joins TRBV5-1 to TRBJ2-1, with 9 bases that match TRBD2. The V gene's germline CDR1 is SGHRS and CDR2 YFSETQ. V was pared by 2 bases and J by 2 bases, with 2 bases of the junction left unmatched. This CDR3 spans 15 amino acids. The CDR3 sequence: CASSFPSGAYNEQFF. Written as DNA, the CDR3 is TGCGCCAGCAGCTTTCCTAGCGGGGCCTACAATGAGCAGTTCTTC.

The chain is built from TRBV14 and TRBJ2-7; a weak D match, TRBD2 (6 bases). This CDR3 comprises 16 residues. V gave up 3 bases and J gave up 4 bases, with 19 bases separating them. From germline, CDR1 is SGHDN and CDR2 FVKESK. CDR3 region: CASSHAGLKGRYEQYF. In DNA, the CDR3 is TGTGCCAGCAGCCACGCCGGACTCAAAGGGAGGTACGAGCAGTACTTC.

The chain combines TRBV19 with TRBJ1-5; D gene uncertain. V lost 5 bases, J lost 6 bases, and 14 bases lay in between. CDR1 is LNHDA and CDR2 is SQIVND in the germline V gene (reference sequence). The length of the CDR3 is 14 residues. In nucleotides, the CDR3 is TGTGCCAGTAGTCTCGGAGCTCGGGGTCAGCCCCAGCATTTT. It specifies CASSLGARGQPQHF.

The chain is built from TRBV29-1 and TRBJ1-2, with D possibly being TRBD1 (5 bases). With 4 bases removed from V and 3 bases from J, the gap between germline ends came to 12 bases. The CDR3 extends over 13 amino acids. Per the germline V gene, CDR1 is SQVTM and CDR2 is ANQGSEA. This chain's CDR3 is CSVGEGGDYGYTF. The CDR3 bases are TGCAGCGTTGGGGAAGGAGGGGACTATGGCTACACCTTC.

The CDR3 region is CASSLPRLAGGHEQFF. The CDR3 coding sequence is TGTGCCAGCAGTTTACCCCGATTAGCGGGGGGGCATGAGCAGTTCTTC. The chain has TRBV27 and TRBJ2-1; 11 positions agree with TRBD2. J gave up 8 bases and V 2 bases, and 8 bases lay outside the gene matches. Looked up from germline, CDR1 is MNHEY and CDR2 is SMNVEV (reference sequence). This CDR3 contains 16 residues.

The V gene is TRBV5-1, the J gene TRBJ2-1, with 15 bases that match TRBD2. CDR1 SGHRS and CDR2 YFSETQ come from the germline V gene. Unmatched junction bases numbered 1, after V lost 2 bases and J lost 4 bases. The CDR3 loop spans 16 amino acids. In DNA, the CDR3 is TGCGCCAGCAGCTTCGGACTAGCGGGAGGGTACAATGAGCAGTTCTTC. Its translation is CASSFGLAGGYNEQFF.

The chain has TRBV19 and TRBJ1-1; TRBD1 matches at 8 bases. Trimming cost V 5 bases and J 7 bases; bases outside gene matches: 6. This CDR3 is built from 13 residues. Germline V gene sequence: CDR1 LNHDA, CDR2 SQIVND (reference sequence). The CDR3 region is CASSGLTGVEAFF. As DNA, the CDR3 is TGTGCCAGTAGTGGACTGACAGGGGTTGAAGCTTTCTTT.

The chain is built from TRBV10-3 and TRBJ2-3; 11 bases agree with TRBD1. With 4 bases clipped from V and 5 bases from J, the junction kept 11 bases outside the gene matches. CDR1 is ENHRY and CDR2 is SYGVKD in the germline V gene. This CDR3 has 17 residues. CDR3 sequence (DNA): TGTGCCATCAGTGGGTCCGAGGACAGGGGGCGAGTAGATACGCAGTATTTT. It translates to CAISGSEDRGRVDTQYF.